Below, 6 T cell receptor beta chains from the same sample are listed, as sequenced in a study of blood T cell repertoires in COVID-19 (TCRdb year 2020). Library prep was done by the immunoSEQ multiplex PCR assay. Imported from immuneACCESS, the table was reduced by TCRdb to in-frame sequences with V and J called. These copies leave out some clones; in studies compared against another copy, an unresolved V gene accounts for under half, and the cause of the remainder is not known. A total of about 73,000 clones appear in this sample, 83% of them only once. The ten largest clones capture 5% to 7% of the sample. The material sequenced was peripheral blood. The source is an older woman with acute or convalescent COVID-19.

The chain employs TRBV5-1 and TRBJ1-6; D call uncertain. CDR1 is SGHRS and CDR2 is YFSETQ in the germline V gene. The germline V and J ends were trimmed by 0 bases and 2 bases, with 6 bases remaining between them. The CDR3 is 15 residues long. Here the CDR3 reads CASSLGSAYNSPLHF. As DNA, the CDR3 is TGCGCCAGCAGCTTGGGGTCAGCCTATAATTCACCCCTCCACTTT.

The chain is built from TRBV5-6 and TRBJ2-7, with no clear D. CDR3 size: 11 residues. From germline, CDR1 is SGHDT and CDR2 YYEEEE. The V end was cut by 4 bases, the J end by 5 bases, with 7 bases between. The chain's CDR3 is CASSLMDEQYF. The CDR3 DNA is TGTGCCAGCAGCCTAATGGACGAGCAGTACTTC.

This chain joins TRBV5-5 and TRBJ2-2; D is unresolved. V gave up 0 bases and J gave up 5 bases, with 8 bases separating them. CDR3 length: 14 amino acids. Germline V CDR1 and CDR2: SGHKS, YYEKEE (reference sequence). The CDR3 DNA is TGTGCCAGCAGCTTGGGACGGAGAACCGGGGAGCTGTTTTTT. This translates into CASSLGRRTGELFF.

The V and J genes are TRBV18 and TRBJ1-1; D is uncertain. V gave up 4 bases and J gave up 3 bases, with 12 bases separating them. This CDR3 spans 14 amino acids. Germline V gene sequence: CDR1 KGHSH, CDR2 LQKENI. The CDR3 DNA reads TGTGCCAGCTCACTACTCGGAGGTGACACTGAAGCTTTCTTT. The encoded protein is CASSLLGGDTEAFF.

The chain uses TRBV4-2 and TRBJ1-3; unclear D gene. V was pared by 0 bases and J by 0 bases, with 6 bases between. The CDR3 totals 15 residues. The germline gives CDR1 LGHNA, CDR2 YNFKEQ. The DNA for the CDR3 is TGTGCCAGCAGCCAAGAGGCAGTCTCTGGAAACACCATATATTTT. Its protein is CASSQEAVSGNTIYF.

J is TRBJ2-1 and V is TRBV3-1 (or the pseudogene TRBV3-2); 13 bases agree with TRBD2. Per the germline V gene, CDR1 is LGHDT and CDR2 is YNNKEL (reference sequence). Unmatched junction bases numbered 15, after V lost 4 bases and J lost 0 bases. The CDR3 spans 21 residues. CDR3 DNA sequence: TGTGCCAGCAGCCCCGGGACTAGCGGGGACCCAGAATCGAGCTCCTACAATGAGCAGTTCTTC. Amino acid sequence: CASSPGTSGDPESSSYNEQFF.